This TCR beta chain was sequenced in a study of T cells in women clearing cervical HPV infection. About the research overall: Case blood drawn at lesion detection; control blood after infection cleared. Study results and caveats: CIN3+ cases had significantly higher TCR repertoire richness than controls, but evenness did not differ.

Turning to this clone: Its antigen is not identified. The CDR3 end falls 3 residues outside the read, so it is completed with the germline J gene.

Libraries were prepared by immunoSEQ multiplex PCR; TCRdb keeps only in-frame clonotypes and omits some of them. In all, the sample yields tens of thousands of clones. Trimming pared 7 bases from V and 9 bases from J, leaving 10 bases between. There are 11 residues in the CDR3. Germline lookup yields CDR1 MRHNA and CDR2 SNTAGT. The rearrangement links TRBV6-4 to TRBJ2-1; tentative D call: TRBD2 (6 bases). This clonotype was obtained from a woman between 18 and 75 years old with a cervical HPV16 infection that either progressed to CIN3+ or cleared (not recorded which). The specimen was blood buffy coat. CDR3 sequence: CASNSGGEQFF. The sequenced CDR3 bases are TGTGCCAGCAACTCCGGGGGTGAG.